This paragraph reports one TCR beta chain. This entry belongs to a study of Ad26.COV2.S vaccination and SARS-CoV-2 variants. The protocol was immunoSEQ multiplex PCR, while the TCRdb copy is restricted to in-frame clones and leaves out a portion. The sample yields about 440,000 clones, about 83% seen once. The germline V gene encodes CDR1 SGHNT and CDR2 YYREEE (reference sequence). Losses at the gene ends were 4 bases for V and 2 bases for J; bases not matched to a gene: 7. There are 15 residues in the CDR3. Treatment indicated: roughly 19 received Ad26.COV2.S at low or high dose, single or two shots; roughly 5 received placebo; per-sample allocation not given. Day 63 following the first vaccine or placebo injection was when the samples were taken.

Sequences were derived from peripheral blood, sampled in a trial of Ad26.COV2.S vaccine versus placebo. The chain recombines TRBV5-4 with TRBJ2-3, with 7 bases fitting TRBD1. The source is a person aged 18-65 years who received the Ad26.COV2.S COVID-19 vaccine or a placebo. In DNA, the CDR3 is TGTGCCAGCAGCCGAGACAGGGTGACCACAGATACGCAGTATTTT. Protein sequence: CASSRDRVTTDTQYF.